The entry below describes one TCR beta chain. Its target is unknown. The data were taken from a study of OX40 agonist ivuxolimab in advanced cancers. Enrollment shut out patients with autoimmune disease history or systemic immunosuppression. Samples of blood were obtained at baseline, on cycle 4 day 1, and on cycle 7 day 1. Notes on the study in general: Still undetermined is the antigen specificity of the expanded peripheral T cells. At 0.1-3.0 mg/kg, partial responders had clonal expansion among the lowest observed.

Sequenced by immunoSEQ multiplex PCR; TCRdb stores in-frame clones only, minus some. The sample shows tens of thousands of clones, about 86% of them seen only once. The sequenced sample was CD4+ or CD8+ T cells sorted from blood, obtained in a trial of the OX40 agonist ivuxolimab. The receptor's source is an adult with an advanced solid tumor such as melanoma, head and neck, liver or kidney cancer.

In nucleotides, the CDR3 is TGTGCCAGCTTGGTCGGGGGAGAAAAACTGTTTTTT. It encodes CASLVGGEKLFF. The J gene is TRBJ1-4, the V gene TRBV6-1, with D perhaps TRBD1 (5 bases). Trimming took 8 bases from V and 8 from J, leaving 12 bases between them. From germline, CDR1 is MNHNS and CDR2 SASEGT. The length of the CDR3 is 12 residues.